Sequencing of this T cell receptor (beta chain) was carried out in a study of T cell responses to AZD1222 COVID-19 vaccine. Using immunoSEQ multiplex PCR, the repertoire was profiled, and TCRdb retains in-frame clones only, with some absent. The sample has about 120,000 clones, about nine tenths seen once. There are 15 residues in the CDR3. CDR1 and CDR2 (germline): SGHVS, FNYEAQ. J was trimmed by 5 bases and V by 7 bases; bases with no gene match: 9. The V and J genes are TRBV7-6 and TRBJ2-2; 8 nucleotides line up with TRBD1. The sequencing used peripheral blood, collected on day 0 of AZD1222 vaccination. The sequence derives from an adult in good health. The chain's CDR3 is CASISSGGRTGELFF. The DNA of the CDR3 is TGTGCCAGCATCAGTTCAGGGGGCCGGACCGGGGAGCTGTTTTTT.